This T cell receptor beta chain was captured by sequencing in a study of cytomegalovirus exposure and HLA in healthy donors. Notes on the study in general: An assumption of roughly uniform sequencing depth across donors underlay the presence/absence analyses.

The PCR contained 60 Vbeta and 13 Jbeta primers. The method was immunoSEQ multiplex PCR; TCRdb's version includes in-frame clones alone and lacks a portion of them. Of some 150,000 clones in the sample, roughly three quarters were seen once. Points on this clone: Its antigen is unknown.

The CDR3 is 14 amino acids. J was trimmed by 2 bases and V by 0 bases; bases with no gene match: 0. Looked up from germline, CDR1 is SGHNT and CDR2 is YYREEE (reference sequence). The source is a man younger than 35 in good health and CMV-seropositive. The chain joins TRBV5-4 to TRBJ2-5; 8 nucleotides line up with TRBD1. Source material: PBMCs. CDR3 DNA: TGTGCCAGCAGCTTGGACAGGGGGCAAGAGACCCAGTACTTC. This codes for CASSLDRGQETQYF.